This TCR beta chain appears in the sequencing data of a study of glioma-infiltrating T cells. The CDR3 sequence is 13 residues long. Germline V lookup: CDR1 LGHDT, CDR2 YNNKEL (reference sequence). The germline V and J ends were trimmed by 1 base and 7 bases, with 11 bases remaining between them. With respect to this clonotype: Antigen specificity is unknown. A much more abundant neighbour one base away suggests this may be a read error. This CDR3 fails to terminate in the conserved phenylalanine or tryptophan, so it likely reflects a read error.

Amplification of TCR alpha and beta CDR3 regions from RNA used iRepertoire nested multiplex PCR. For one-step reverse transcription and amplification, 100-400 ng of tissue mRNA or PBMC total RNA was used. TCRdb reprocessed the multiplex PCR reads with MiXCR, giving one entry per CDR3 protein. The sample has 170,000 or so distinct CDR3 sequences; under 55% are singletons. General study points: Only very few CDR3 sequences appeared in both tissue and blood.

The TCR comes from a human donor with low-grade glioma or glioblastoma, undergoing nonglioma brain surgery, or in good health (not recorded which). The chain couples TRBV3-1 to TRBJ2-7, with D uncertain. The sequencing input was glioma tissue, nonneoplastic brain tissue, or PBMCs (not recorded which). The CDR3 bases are TGTGCCAGCAGCCAAGTTCCTCGACGGGAGCAGTACTCC. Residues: CASSQVPRREQYS.